This T cell receptor (beta chain) emerged from a study of control samples from healthy donors and cancer patients. Measured with immunoSEQ multiplex PCR; TCRdb has only the in-frame clones, and not every one. The sample gives nearly 200,000 clones, approximately 90% of which show up once; over 1.5% is in the top ten. The CDR3 length is 13 residues. V was clipped by 0 bases and J by 10 bases, with 9 bases between them. CDR1 and CDR2 (germline): LNHNV, YYDKDF (reference sequence). The rearrangement uses TRBV15 and TRBJ1-4; a possible D gene is TRBD1 (6 bases). The source of this sequence is a man aged 25-40 years in good health. The sample was blood. The CDR3 loop reads CATSRDQTGKLFF. The CDR3 DNA sequence: TGTGCCACCAGCAGAGATCAGACAGGAAAACTGTTTTTT.